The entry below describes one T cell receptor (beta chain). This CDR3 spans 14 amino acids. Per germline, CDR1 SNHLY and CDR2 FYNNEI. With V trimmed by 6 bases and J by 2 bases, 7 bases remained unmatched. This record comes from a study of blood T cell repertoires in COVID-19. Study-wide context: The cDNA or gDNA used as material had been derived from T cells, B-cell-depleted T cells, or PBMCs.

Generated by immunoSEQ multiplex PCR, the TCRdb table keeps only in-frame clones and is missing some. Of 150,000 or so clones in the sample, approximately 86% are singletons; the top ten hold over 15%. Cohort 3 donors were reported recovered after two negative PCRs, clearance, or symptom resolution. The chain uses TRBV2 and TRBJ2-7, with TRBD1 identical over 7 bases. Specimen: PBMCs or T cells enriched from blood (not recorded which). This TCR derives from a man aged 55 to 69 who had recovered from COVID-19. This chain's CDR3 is CASSKGQQTYEQYF. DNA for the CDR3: TGTGCCAGCAGCAAGGGACAGCAGACCTACGAGCAGTACTTC.